This is a list of T cell receptor beta chains from one sample in a study of blood T cells in healthy people across ages. TCRdb re-called the 5' RACE reads through MiXCR, storing one row per CDR3 protein. The sample lists fewer than 1.5 million distinct CDR3 sequences; around 39% were seen once. The sample was blood. Receptors originate from a woman aged 18 to 35 in good health. The CDR3 runs from the conserved cysteine through the conserved F or W. Fields, in order: CDR3 protein, CDR3 DNA, clone size, D gene, V gene, J gene, CDR3 length. A D gene is named only where the DNA matches it firmly. A clone size is listed for some rows: how often the clone was seen (once, few, many), or a class if it is expanded.

CDR3: CASSYRTSGGAGSYNEQFF
DNA: TGTGCCAGCAGCTATCGGACTAGCGGGGGGGCCGGTTCCTACAATGAGCAGTTCTTC
size: -
D: TRBD2
V: TRBV3-1
J: TRBJ2-1
length: 19

CDR3: CSAGDVGYTF
DNA: TGCAGTGCTGGTGACGTCGGCTACACCTTC
size: -
D: -
V: TRBV20-1
J: TRBJ1-2
length: 10

CDR3: CASSAMGGTSWGKLFF
DNA: TGTGCCAGCAGCGCCATGGGTGGGACCTCCTGGGGAAAACTGTTTTTT
size: few
D: -
V: TRBV7-9
J: TRBJ1-4
length: 16

CDR3: CAISEPGTGGQETQYF
DNA: TGTGCCATCAGTGAGCCCGGGACAGGGGGCCAAGAGACCCAGTACTTC
size: -
D: TRBD1
V: TRBV10-3
J: TRBJ2-5
length: 16

CDR3: CSVRTDNEQFF
DNA: TGCAGCGTGCGGACAGACAATGAGCAGTTCTTC
size: few
D: -
V: TRBV29-1
J: TRBJ2-1
length: 11

CDR3: CSVRKAATRGVNEKLFF
DNA: TGCAGCGTTCGAAAGGCCGCCACTCGAGGGGTTAATGAAAAACTGTTTTTT
size: few
D: -
V: TRBV29-1
J: TRBJ1-4
length: 17

CDR3: CASSPMLGEAFF
DNA: TGTGCCAGCAGCCCCATGTTGGGTGAAGCTTTCTTT
size: few
D: -
V: TRBV12-3/TRBV12-4
J: TRBJ1-1
length: 12

CDR3: CASSLFVPGVRAPLHF
DNA: TGCGCCAGCAGCTTGTTTGTCCCAGGGGTTCGGGCACCCCTCCACTTT
size: -
D: -
V: TRBV5-1
J: TRBJ1-6
length: 16

CDR3: CASSQAGGPSYEQYF
DNA: TGTGCCAGCAGCCAGGCCGGGGGCCCCTCCTACGAGCAGTACTTC
size: -
D: -
V: TRBV4-2
J: TRBJ2-7
length: 15

CDR3: CASSVTTGSPTYEQYF
DNA: TGTGCCAGCAGCGTTACCACCGGGTCCCCTACCTACGAGCAGTACTTC
size: few
D: -
V: TRBV7-2
J: TRBJ2-7
length: 16

CDR3: CASSSTAEQYF
DNA: TGTGCCAGCAGCTCAACGGCCGAGCAGTACTTC
size: once
D: -
V: TRBV7-6
J: TRBJ2-7
length: 11

CDR3: CASSYPLSVKLAQDEQYF
DNA: TGTGCCAGCAGTTACCCTCTATCGGTGAAATTGGCCCAAGACGAGCAGTACTTC
size: few
D: -
V: TRBV6-2/TRBV6-3
J: TRBJ2-7
length: 18

CDR3: CASTRRVGWEQYF
DNA: TGTGCCAGCACCCGAAGGGTAGGGTGGGAGCAGTACTTC
size: -
D: -
V: TRBV7-2
J: TRBJ2-5
length: 13

CDR3: CASSIMGEQYF
DNA: TGTGCCAGCAGCATCATGGGGGAGCAGTACTTC
size: -
D: -
V: TRBV13
J: TRBJ2-5
length: 11

CDR3: CASSTRIARDRLLSGANVLTF
DNA: TGTGCCAGCAGCACCCGGATAGCTCGGGACAGGCTTCTCTCTGGGGCCAACGTCCTGACTTTC
size: -
D: -
V: TRBV21-1
J: TRBJ2-6
length: 21

CDR3: CSALGQMNTEAFF
DNA: TGCAGTGCCCTTGGACAGATGAACACTGAAGCTTTCTTT
size: few
D: -
V: TRBV20-1
J: TRBJ1-1
length: 13

CDR3: CASSLARQGARGTDTQYF
DNA: TGTGCCAGCAGCTTAGCCCGGCAGGGGGCGCGTGGGACAGATACGCAGTATTTT
size: few
D: TRBD1
V: TRBV7-9
J: TRBJ2-3
length: 18

CDR3: CSARDRRSGKTGELFF
DNA: TGCAGTGCTAGAGATAGGAGAAGCGGGAAAACCGGGGAGCTGTTTTTT
size: few
D: TRBD2
V: TRBV20-1
J: TRBJ2-2
length: 16

CDR3: CAIARTGTSEYNEQFF
DNA: TGTGCCATCGCACGGACCGGGACTAGCGAATACAATGAGCAGTTCTTC
size: few
D: TRBD2
V: TRBV10-3
J: TRBJ2-1
length: 16

CDR3: CASSLESDTQYF
DNA: TGCGCCAGCAGCTTGGAGTCAGATACGCAGTATTTT
size: -
D: -
V: TRBV5-1
J: TRBJ2-3
length: 12

CDR3: CASSLAAGGWETQYF
DNA: TGCGCCAGCAGCTTGGCCGCGGGAGGTTGGGAGACCCAGTACTTC
size: -
D: TRBD2
V: TRBV5-1
J: TRBJ2-5
length: 15

CDR3: CASTDTGEDTLYF
DNA: TGTGCCAGCACTGATACAGGGGAAGATACGCTGTATTTT
size: -
D: TRBD1
V: TRBV11-2
J: TRBJ2-3
length: 13

CDR3: CASSEGGTGGADTQYF
DNA: TGTGCCAGCAGTGAAGGAGGGACAGGGGGAGCAGATACGCAGTATTTT
size: -
D: TRBD1
V: TRBV6-1
J: TRBJ2-3
length: 16

CDR3: CASSARLAGGTDTQYF
DNA: TGTGCCAGCAGTGCTAGACTAGCGGGGGGCACAGATACGCAGTATTTT
size: -
D: TRBD2
V: TRBV27
J: TRBJ2-3
length: 16

CDR3: CASSLGSQSQHF
DNA: TGTGCCAGCAGCTTAGGGAGCCAGTCCCAGCATTTT
size: -
D: -
V: TRBV7-2
J: TRBJ1-5
length: 12

CDR3: CASSHGADYNSPLHF
DNA: TGTGCCAGCAGTCACGGGGCGGATTATAATTCACCCCTCCACTTT
size: -
D: -
V: TRBV6-5
J: TRBJ1-6
length: 15

CDR3: CASSLLNLETEAFF
DNA: TGTGCCAGCAGTTTGTTGAACTTGGAGACTGAAGCTTTCTTT
size: -
D: -
V: TRBV28
J: TRBJ1-1
length: 14

CDR3: CSARSYRGGTDTQYF
DNA: TGCAGTGCTAGATCTTACAGGGGGGGCACAGATACGCAGTATTTT
size: -
D: TRBD1
V: TRBV20-1
J: TRBJ2-3
length: 15

CDR3: CASSFRSRTYNEQFF
DNA: TGCGCCAGCAGCTTCAGAAGCAGGACATACAATGAGCAGTTCTTC
size: few
D: -
V: TRBV5-1
J: TRBJ2-1
length: 15

CDR3: CASSLETGRGTEAFF
DNA: TGCGCCAGCAGCTTGGAGACAGGAAGAGGAACTGAAGCTTTCTTT
size: -
D: -
V: TRBV5-1
J: TRBJ1-1
length: 15

CDR3: CASSLVSGGQGNQPRHF
DNA: TGTGCCAGCAGTTTAGTGTCAGGAGGCCAAGGCAATCAGCCCCGGCATTTT
size: -
D: -
V: TRBV12-3/TRBV12-4
J: TRBJ1-5
length: 17